This entry concerns a single T cell receptor (beta chain). The antigen remains unidentified. This entry comes from a study of neoadjuvant anti-PD-1 for oral cavity cancer. Trimming left V 5 bases short and J 2 bases short, with 3 bases between. Per the germline V gene, CDR1 is MNHEY and CDR2 is SMNVEV (reference sequence). This CDR3 has 12 amino acids. General study points: After neoadjuvant nivolumab, PBMC T cell clonality was significantly higher in non-responders than responders.

Most PBMC samples had around 0.5 ug input DNA in six replicates. Libraries were prepared by immunoSEQ multiplex PCR; TCRdb keeps only in-frame clonotypes and omits some of them. Among 13,000 to 15,000 clones listed, roughly three fifths were seen once. V usage is TRBV27 and J usage is TRBJ2-2; D is unclear. This clonotype was sampled from a person aged 40 to 85 with oral cavity squamous cell carcinoma. This specimen consisted of PBMCs, obtained before nivolumab (anti-PD-1) treatment. CDR3 sequence reads: CASSPNTGELFF. CDR3 nucleotides: TGTGCCAGCAGTCCCAACACCGGGGAGCTGTTTTTT.